This T cell receptor beta chain was retrieved from a study of blood T cells in healthy people across ages. The authors ran a second PCR of roughly 6 to 11 cycles using a sample-barcoded 5' primer and a J-beta primer mix. MiXCR, run by TCRdb on the 5' RACE reads, gives a single entry per CDR3 protein. Here the sample spans more than 800,000 distinct CDR3 sequences, about 30% being singletons. Trimming cost V 2 bases and J 4 bases, with 9 bases left between them. Germline loops: CDR1 GTSNPN, CDR2 SVGIG (reference sequence). The CDR3 extends over 13 amino acids. This clonotype was recorded a few times. The origin of this receptor is a woman of 80 years or more in good health. The gene calls are TRBV30 and TRBJ2-1; D gene uncertain. The specimen was blood. CDR3 nucleotide sequence: TGTGCCTGGAGTTCGGCAGCTTACAATGAGCAGTTCTTC. It is translated as CAWSSAAYNEQFF.